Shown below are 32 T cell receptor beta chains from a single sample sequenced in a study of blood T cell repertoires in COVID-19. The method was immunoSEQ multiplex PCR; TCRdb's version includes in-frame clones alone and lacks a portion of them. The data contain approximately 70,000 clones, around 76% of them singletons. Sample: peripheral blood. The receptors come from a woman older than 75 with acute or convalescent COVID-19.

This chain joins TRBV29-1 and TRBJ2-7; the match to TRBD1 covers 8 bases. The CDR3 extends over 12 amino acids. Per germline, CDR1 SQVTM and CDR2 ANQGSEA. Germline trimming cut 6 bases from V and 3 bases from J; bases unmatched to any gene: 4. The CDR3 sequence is CSVQGVGYEQYF. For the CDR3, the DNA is TGCAGCGTACAGGGGGTCGGCTACGAGCAGTACTTC.

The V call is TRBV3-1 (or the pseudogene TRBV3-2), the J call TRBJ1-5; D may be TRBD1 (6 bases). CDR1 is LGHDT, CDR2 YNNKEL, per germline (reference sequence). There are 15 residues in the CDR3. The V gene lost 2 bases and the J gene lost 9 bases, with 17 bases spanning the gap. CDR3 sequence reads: CASSQSGHVPWPQHF. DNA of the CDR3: TGTGCCAGCAGCCAATCGGGACACGTCCCATGGCCCCAGCATTTT.

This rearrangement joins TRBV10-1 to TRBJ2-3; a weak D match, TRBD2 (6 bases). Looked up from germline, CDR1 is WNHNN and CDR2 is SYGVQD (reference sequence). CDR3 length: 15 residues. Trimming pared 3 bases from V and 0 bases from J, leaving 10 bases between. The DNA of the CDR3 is TGCGCCAGCAGTGACCCGGGACTCAGCACAGATACGCAGTATTTT. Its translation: CASSDPGLSTDTQYF.

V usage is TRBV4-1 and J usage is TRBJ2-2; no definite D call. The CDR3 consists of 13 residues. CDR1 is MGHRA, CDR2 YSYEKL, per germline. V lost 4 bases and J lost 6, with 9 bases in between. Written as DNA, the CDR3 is TGCGCCAGCAGCCCCCGACGGGCCGGGGAGCTGTTTTTT. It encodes CASSPRRAGELFF.

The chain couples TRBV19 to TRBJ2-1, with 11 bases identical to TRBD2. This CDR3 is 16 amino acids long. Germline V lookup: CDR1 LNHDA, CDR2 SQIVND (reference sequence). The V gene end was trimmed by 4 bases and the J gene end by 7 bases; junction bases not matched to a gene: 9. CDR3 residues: CASSTPGLAVGNEQFF. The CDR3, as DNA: TGTGCCAGTAGTACACCGGGACTAGCGGTTGGGAATGAGCAGTTCTTC.

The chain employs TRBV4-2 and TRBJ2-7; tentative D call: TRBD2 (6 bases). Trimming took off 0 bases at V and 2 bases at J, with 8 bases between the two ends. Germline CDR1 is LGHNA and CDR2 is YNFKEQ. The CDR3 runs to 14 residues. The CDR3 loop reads CASSQDRGTYEQYF. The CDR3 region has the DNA TGTGCCAGCAGCCAAGATCGCGGGACCTACGAGCAGTACTTC.

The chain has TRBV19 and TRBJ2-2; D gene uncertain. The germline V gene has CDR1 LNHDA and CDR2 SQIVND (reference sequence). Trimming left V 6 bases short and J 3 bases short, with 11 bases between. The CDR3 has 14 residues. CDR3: CASRQQPHTGELFF. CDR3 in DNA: TGTGCCAGTAGGCAACAGCCGCACACCGGGGAGCTGTTTTTT. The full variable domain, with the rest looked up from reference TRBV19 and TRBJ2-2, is DGGITQSPKYLFRKEGQNVTLSCEQNLNHDAMYWYRQDPGQGLRLIYYSQIVNDFQKGDIAEGYSVSREKKESFPLTVTSAQKNPTAFYLCASRQQPHTGELFFGEGSRLTVL.

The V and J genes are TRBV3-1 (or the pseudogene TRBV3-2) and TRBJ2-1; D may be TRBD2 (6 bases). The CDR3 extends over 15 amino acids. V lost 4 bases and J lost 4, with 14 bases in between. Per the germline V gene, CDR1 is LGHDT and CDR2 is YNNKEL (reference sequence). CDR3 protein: CASSPRGFDYNEQFF. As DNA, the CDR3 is TGTGCCAGCAGCCCGCGGGGCTTTGATTACAATGAGCAGTTCTTC.

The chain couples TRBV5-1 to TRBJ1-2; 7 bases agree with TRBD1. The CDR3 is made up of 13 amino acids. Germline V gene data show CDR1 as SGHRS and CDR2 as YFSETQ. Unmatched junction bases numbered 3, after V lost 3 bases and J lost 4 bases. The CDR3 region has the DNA TGCGCCAGCAGCTGGGGACAGACCTATGGCTACACCTTC. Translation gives CASSWGQTYGYTF.

The CDR3 sequence is CASSSGGNEQYF. The DNA for the CDR3 is TGTGCCAGCAGTTCAGGGGGAAACGAGCAGTACTTC. The chain carries TRBV7-9 and TRBJ2-7, with 7 bases identical to TRBD1. The germline CDR1 and CDR2 sequences are SEHNR and FQNEAQ (reference sequence). V lost 6 bases to trimming and J lost 5 bases; unmatched junction nucleotides: 4. The length of the CDR3 is 12 residues.

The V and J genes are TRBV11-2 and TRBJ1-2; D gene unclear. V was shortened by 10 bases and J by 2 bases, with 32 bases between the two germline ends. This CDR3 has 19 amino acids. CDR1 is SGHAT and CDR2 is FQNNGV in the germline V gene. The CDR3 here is CAIQDYILSPGPLNYGYTF. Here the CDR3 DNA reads TGTGCCATACAAGACTATATTTTGTCTCCCGGACCCCTCAACTATGGCTACACCTTC.

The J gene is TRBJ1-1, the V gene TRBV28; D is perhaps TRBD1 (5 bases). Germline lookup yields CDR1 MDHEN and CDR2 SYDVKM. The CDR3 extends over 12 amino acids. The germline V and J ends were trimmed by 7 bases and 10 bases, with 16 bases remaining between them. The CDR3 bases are TGTGCCAGCATTGGCAGGGAATGGGGAGCTTTCTTT. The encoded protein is CASIGREWGAFF. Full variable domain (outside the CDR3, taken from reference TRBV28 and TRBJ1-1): DVKVTQSSRYLVKRTGEKVFLECVQDMDHENMFWYRQDPGLGLRLIYFSYDVKMKEKGDIPEGYSVSREKKERFSLILESASTNQTSMYLCASIGREWGAFFGQGTRLTVV.

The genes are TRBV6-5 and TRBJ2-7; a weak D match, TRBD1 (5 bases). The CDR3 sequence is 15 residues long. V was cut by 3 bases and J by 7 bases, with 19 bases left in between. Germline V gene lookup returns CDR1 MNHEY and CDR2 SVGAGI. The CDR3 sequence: CASSYWGLGLYEQYF. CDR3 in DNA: TGTGCCAGCAGTTATTGGGGCCTCGGGTTGTATGAGCAGTACTTC.

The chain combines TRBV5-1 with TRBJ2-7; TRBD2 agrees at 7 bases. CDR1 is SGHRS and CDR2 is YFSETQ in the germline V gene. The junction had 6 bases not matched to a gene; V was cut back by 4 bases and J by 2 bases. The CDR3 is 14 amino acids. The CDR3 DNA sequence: TGCGCCAGCAGCCTGGGGGGGAGGGCCTACGAGCAGTACTTC. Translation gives CASSLGGRAYEQYF.

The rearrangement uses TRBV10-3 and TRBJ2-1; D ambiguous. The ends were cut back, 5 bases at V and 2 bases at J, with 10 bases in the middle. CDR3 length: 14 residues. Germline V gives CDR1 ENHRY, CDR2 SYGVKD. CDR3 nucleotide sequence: TGTGCCATCAGTACGGCGGCTACCTACAATGAGCAGTTCTTC. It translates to CAISTAATYNEQFF.

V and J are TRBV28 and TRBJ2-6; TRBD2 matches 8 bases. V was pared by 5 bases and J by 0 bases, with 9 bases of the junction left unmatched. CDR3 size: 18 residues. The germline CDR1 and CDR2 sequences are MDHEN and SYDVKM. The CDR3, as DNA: TGTGCCAGCAGTCTTTACCTTAGCGGGATCTCTGGGGCCAACGTCCTGACTTTC. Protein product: CASSLYLSGISGANVLTF.

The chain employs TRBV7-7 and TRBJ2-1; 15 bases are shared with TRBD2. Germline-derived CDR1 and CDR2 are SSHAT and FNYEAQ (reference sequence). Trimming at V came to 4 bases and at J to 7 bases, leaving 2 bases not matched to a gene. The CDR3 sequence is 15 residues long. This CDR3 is CASSWGLAGGNEQFF. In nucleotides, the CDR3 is TGTGCCAGCAGCTGGGGACTAGCGGGAGGTAATGAGCAGTTCTTC.

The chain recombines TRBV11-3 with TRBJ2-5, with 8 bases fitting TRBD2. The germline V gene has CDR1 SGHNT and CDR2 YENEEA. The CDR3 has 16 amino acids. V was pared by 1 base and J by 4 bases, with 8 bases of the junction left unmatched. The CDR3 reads CASSLGSGGPGETQYF. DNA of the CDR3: TGTGCCAGCAGCTTAGGATCGGGAGGGCCCGGAGAGACCCAGTACTTC.

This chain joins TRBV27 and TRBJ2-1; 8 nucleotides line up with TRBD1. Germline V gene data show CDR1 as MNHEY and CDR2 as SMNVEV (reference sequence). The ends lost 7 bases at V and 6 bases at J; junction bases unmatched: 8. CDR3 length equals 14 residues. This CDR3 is CASTLAGGLNEQFF. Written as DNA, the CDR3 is TGTGCCAGCACGCTGGCAGGGGGCCTCAATGAGCAGTTCTTC.

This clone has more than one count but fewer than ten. The CDR3 is CASSLLDTGELFF. The DNA of the CDR3 is TGCGCCAGCAGTTTACTAGACACCGGGGAGCTGTTTTTT. The rearrangement uses TRBV5-1 and TRBJ2-2; D might be TRBD2 (5 bases). Germline V gives CDR1 SGHRS, CDR2 YFSETQ. The CDR3 spans 13 residues. V was trimmed by 5 bases and J by 3 bases, leaving 8 bases between them.

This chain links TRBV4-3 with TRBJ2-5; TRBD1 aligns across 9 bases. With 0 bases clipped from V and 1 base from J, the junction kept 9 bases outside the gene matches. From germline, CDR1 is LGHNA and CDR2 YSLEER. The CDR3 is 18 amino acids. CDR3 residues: CASSQEGSGTGIQETQYF. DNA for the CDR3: TGCGCCAGCAGCCAAGAAGGATCCGGGACAGGGATCCAAGAGACCCAGTACTTC.

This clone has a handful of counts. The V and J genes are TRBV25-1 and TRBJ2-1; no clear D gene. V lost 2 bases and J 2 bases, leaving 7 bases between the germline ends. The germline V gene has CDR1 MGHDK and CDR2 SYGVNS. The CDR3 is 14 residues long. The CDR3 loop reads CASSEGATYNEQFF. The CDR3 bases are TGTGCCAGCAGTGAAGGAGCCACCTACAATGAGCAGTTCTTC.

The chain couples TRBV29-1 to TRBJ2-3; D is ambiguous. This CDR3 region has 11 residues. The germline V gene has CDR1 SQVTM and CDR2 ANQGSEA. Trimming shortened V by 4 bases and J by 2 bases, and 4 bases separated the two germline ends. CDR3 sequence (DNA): TGCAGCGTTGGTTACACAGATACGCAGTATTTT. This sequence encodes CSVGYTDTQYF.

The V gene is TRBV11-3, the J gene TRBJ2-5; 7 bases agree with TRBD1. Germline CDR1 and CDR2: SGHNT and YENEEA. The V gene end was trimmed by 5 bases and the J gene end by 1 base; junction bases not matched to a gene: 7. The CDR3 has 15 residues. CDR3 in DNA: TGTGCCAGCAGCGTGGGACAGCAGGTCCAAGAGACCCAGTACTTC. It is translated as CASSVGQQVQETQYF.

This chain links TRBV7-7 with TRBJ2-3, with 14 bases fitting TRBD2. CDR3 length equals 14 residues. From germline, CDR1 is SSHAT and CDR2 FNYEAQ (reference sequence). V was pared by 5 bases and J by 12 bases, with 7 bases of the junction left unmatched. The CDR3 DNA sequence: TGTGCCAGCAGCGTGCTGGGACTAGCGGGAGTCCAGTATTTT. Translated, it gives CASSVLGLAGVQYF.

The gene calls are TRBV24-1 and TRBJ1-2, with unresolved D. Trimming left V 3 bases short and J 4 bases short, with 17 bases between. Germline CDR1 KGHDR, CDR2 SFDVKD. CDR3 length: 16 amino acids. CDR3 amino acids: CATSDAYRGVSYGYTF. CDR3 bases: TGTGCCACCAGTGATGCCTACCGGGGAGTAAGCTATGGCTACACCTTC.

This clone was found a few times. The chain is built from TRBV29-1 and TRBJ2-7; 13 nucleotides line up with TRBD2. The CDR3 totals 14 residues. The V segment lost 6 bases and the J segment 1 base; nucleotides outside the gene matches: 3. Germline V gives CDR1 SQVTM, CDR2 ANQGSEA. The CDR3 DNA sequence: TGCAGCGTCGCGGGACTAGCGGGATCCTACGAGCAGTACTTC. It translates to CSVAGLAGSYEQYF.

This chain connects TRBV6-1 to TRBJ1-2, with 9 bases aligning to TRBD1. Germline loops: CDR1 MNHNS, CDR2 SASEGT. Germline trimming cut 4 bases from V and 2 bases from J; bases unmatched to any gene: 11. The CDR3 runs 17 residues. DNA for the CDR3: TGTGCCAGCAGTGGCCGACAGGGGGAAAGCAGAAACTATGGCTACACCTTC. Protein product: CASSGRQGESRNYGYTF.

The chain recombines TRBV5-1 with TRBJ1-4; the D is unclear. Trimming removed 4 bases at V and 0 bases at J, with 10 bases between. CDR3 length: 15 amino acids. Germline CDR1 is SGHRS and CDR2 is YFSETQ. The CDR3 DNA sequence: TGCGCCAGCAGCGTGAACAGTGCAACTAATGAAAAACTGTTTTTT. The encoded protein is CASSVNSATNEKLFF.

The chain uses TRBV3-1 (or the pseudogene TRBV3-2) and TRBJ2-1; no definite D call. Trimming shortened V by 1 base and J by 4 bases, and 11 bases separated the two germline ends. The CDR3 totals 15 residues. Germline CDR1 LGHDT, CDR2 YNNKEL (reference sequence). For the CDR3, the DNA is TGTGCCAGCAGCCAAGGTTACGGGTATTACAATGAGCAGTTCTTC. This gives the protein CASSQGYGYYNEQFF.

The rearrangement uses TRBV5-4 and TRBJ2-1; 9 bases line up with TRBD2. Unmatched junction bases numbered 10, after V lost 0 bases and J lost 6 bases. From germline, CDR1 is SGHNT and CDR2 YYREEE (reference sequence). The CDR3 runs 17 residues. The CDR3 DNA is TGTGCCAGCAGCTTGGGGGGTGCGGGAGGGCCCGGCAATGAGCAGTTCTTC. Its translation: CASSLGGAGGPGNEQFF.

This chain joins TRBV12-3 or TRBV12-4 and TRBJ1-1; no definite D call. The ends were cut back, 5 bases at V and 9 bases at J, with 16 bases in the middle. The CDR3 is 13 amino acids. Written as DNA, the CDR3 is TGTGCCAGCAGTCCTATACGTGGAGGGCAAGCTTTCTTT. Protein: CASSPIRGGQAFF.